Listed below are T cell receptor beta chains from one sample, sequenced in a study of blood T cell repertoires in COVID-19. Libraries were prepared by immunoSEQ multiplex PCR; TCRdb keeps only in-frame clonotypes and omits some of them. The top ten hold about an eighth of the sample, which has some 87,000 clones, roughly 80% seen once. Material for sequencing was peripheral blood. Receptor source: a woman aged 70-85 years with active or convalescent COVID-19. CDR3s leave out the opening cysteine and the closing phenylalanine or tryptophan. The D gene is left open where the match is weak.

TRBD1,TRBV19,TRBJ1-1,ASSPDRVNTEAF
TRBD2,TRBV5-1,TRBJ2-4,ASSTAGGARNIQY
TRBD1,TRBV6-5,TRBJ1-2,AVRGAYGYT
.,TRBV5-1,TRBJ1-1,ASSFIQNTEAF
.,TRBV21-1,TRBJ2-7,ARTRSSYEQY
.,TRBV2,TRBJ1-3,ASSEGPKGTQSTIY
TRBD2,TRBV5-4,TRBJ2-3,ASSLRGGYLDTQY
.,TRBV6-2/TRBV6-3,TRBJ1-1,ASSFRGLLNTEAF
TRBD1,TRBV24-1,TRBJ2-6,ATSAKQGKSSGANVLT
.,TRBV19,TRBJ2-1,ASSMTRWDPSNEQF
TRBD1,TRBV2,TRBJ2-7,ASSGQGRLGYEQY
TRBD1,TRBV6-1,TRBJ2-4,ASSEARTGGNIQY
TRBD1,TRBV5-1,TRBJ1-1,ASSLLTGSNTEAF
.,TRBV4-3,TRBJ2-2,ASSQDLGFGEI
.,TRBV28,TRBJ1-6,ASSLSHSSYNSPLH
TRBD2,TRBV7-2,TRBJ2-1,ASSPRAGADEQF